This T cell receptor beta chain was obtained from a study of CXCR3-negative and CXCR3-positive naive CD8 T cells (dated by TCRdb to about 2019). Turning to the overall study: In total, about 150 million TRB reads were obtained, or roughly 1.5 +/- 0.3 million reads per library. For the TRBV-TRBJ cluster analysis, the naive subsets came from 5 donors, while the memory cells came from 3 donors. The diversity and physicochemical repertoire analyses included 11 donors pooled from two independent experiments. Summary of the overall study and its limitations: Freshly isolated PBMCs were used for most assays because CXCR3 expression partially decreased after cryopreservation. Both naive subsets had comparably high repertoire diversity, while memory CD8+ T cells had much lower repertoire diversity. Because surface CD5, which has been linked to self-reactivity in mice, was comparable between naive subsets, TCR interaction strength was also inferred from TRB CDR3 physicochemical properties. TRBV-TRBJ usage was similar between naive CXCR3-negative and CXCR3-positive cells from the same donor, while memory cells showed distinct patterns. TRB CDR3s from CXCR3-positive naive cells showed higher hydrophobicity (lower Kidera factor 4), lower energy, and higher strength and volume indices than CXCR3-negative naive cells.

The data were produced on a NextSeq 550. The Human TCR Profiling Kit (MiLaboratory) was used to prepare UMI-labeled 5' RACE TRB cDNA libraries. The full amount of extracted RNA was used for cDNA synthesis, and the full amount of resulting cDNA was used for PCR amplification. The libraries were made side by side, with each library going through the same number of PCR cycles. Processing in the source paper ran as follows. With a requirement of at least two reads per UMI, MIGEC and MiXCR extracted about 57,000 +/- 9,900 unique UMI-labeled TRB cDNA molecules per library. On average, each library contained approximately 40,000 +/- 10,000 functional in-frame TRB CDR3 nucleotide clonotypes without stop codons. After downsampling to 5000 UMI-labeled TRB molecules per sample, diversity metrics, including normalized Shannon-Wiener and Chao1, were computed in VDJtools. VDJtools was used to calculate clonotype-size-weighted physicochemical properties of the central five CDR3 residues, namely interaction energy, strength, volume and Kidera factor 4. With the reads reprocessed by TCRdb, a single entry stands for each CDR3 protein sequence and no DNA is reported. Here the V and J calls rest on TCRdb's processing, not on the authors' analysis. The data table for this sample lists some 53,000 distinct CDR3 sequences. The ten largest clones capture around 0.5% of the sample.

Each CD8+ T cell subset was flow-sorted in triplicate, and 250,000 to 350,000 cells per subset were placed directly into RLT lysis buffer. Naive CD8+ T cells were defined stringently as CD45RO-CCR7+CD27+CD95- to exclude memory contaminants. Peripheral blood mononuclear cells were isolated from buffy coats using standard density gradient centrifugation. Naive CXCR3-negative and CXCR3-positive CD8+ T cells were flow-sorted using a FACSAria III. Total RNA was extracted from sorted cells using an RNeasy Mini Kit. About this clonotype itself: Its antigen remains undetermined.

There are 13 amino acids in the CDR3, from cysteine to phenylalanine inclusive. DNA was not recorded. As encoded in the germline V gene, CDR1 is MNHEY while CDR2 is SVGAGI. The sequence was obtained from a human donor in good health. Some clones in this sample may be carry-over from other donors' samples. The sequencing sample was made of naive CXCR3+ CD8+ T cells from blood. The label giving this sample's cell subset or site can be read as: CD45RO-CCR7+CD27+CD95- naive CD8+ T cells expressing CXCR3 (TNR3+). The chain is made from TRBV6-5 and TRBJ1-5. The CDR3: CASSYSGVQPQHF.